Shown below are 12 T cell receptor beta chains from a single sample sequenced in a study of a mutant IDH1 vaccine in newly diagnosed glioma. Sequenced by immunoSEQ multiplex PCR; TCRdb stores in-frame clones only, minus some. This table holds 40,000 or so clones, over 75% found once. No antigens are known for them. The time point is: week 5, during vaccination. What each vaccine dose contained was 300 ug of mutant IDH1 20-mer peptide, accompanied by topical imiquimod. The sequenced sample was PBMCs, obtained from a glioma patient whose treatment included an IDH1 peptide vaccine. The receptors shown here come from a man in his forties with glioma.

The V gene is TRBV27, the J gene TRBJ1-4; D possibly corresponds to TRBD1 (5 bases). The length of the CDR3 is 14 residues. The V end was cut by 2 bases, the J end by 3 bases, with 7 bases between. Germline V gene lookup returns CDR1 MNHEY and CDR2 SMNVEV (reference sequence). Here the CDR3 reads CASSLVGANEKLFF. For the CDR3, the DNA is TGTGCCAGCAGTTTAGTGGGGGCTAATGAAAAACTGTTTTTT.

This clone came up a few times. The J gene is TRBJ1-2, the V gene TRBV5-1; TRBD1 might be the D (6 bases). Germline CDR1 reads SGHRS; CDR2 reads YFSETQ. This CDR3 has 11 amino acids. V lost 7 bases, J lost 5 bases, and 9 bases lay in between. Here the CDR3 reads CASEGGYGYTF. The CDR3 DNA follows: TGCGCCAGCGAGGGGGGGTATGGCTACACCTTC. Using reference TRBV5-1 and TRBJ1-2 for the parts outside the CDR3, the full variable domain is KAGVTQTPRYLIKTRGQQVTLSCSPISGHRSVSWYQQTPGQGLQFLFEYFSETQRNKGNFPGRFSGRQFSNSRSEMNVSTLELGDSALYLCASEGGYGYTFGSGTRLTVV.

This chain uses TRBV2 with TRBJ2-7; perhaps TRBD1 as D (5 bases). V lost 3 bases and J 3 bases, leaving 12 bases between the germline ends. Germline CDR1 reads SNHLY; CDR2 reads FYNNEI. The CDR3 consists of 14 residues. The CDR3: CASSDTGPLYEQYF. Here the CDR3 DNA reads TGTGCCAGCAGTGACACAGGACCGCTCTACGAGCAGTACTTC.

The gene calls are TRBV18 and TRBJ2-5; D gene unclear. The germline V gene encodes CDR1 KGHSH and CDR2 LQKENI. The V end was cut by 5 bases, the J end by 7 bases, with 14 bases between. The CDR3 extends over 13 amino acids. Here the CDR3 DNA reads TGTGCCAGCTCATCTGGCGGCATGGGGACCCAGTACTTC. Translated, it gives CASSSGGMGTQYF.

This clone has just one count. The genes are TRBV21-1 and TRBJ2-7; the tabulated D call, TRBD2, remains unverified against the DNA. TRBV21-1 counts as a pseudogene. The CDR3 contains 13 residues. Here the CDR3 reads CASRSGRAYEQYF. CDR3 DNA sequence: TGTGCCAGCAGAAGCGGGAGGGCCTACGAGCAGTACTTC.

The rearrangement uses TRBV5-1 and TRBJ2-1, with 8 nucleotides matching TRBD2. V was clipped by 2 bases and J by 5 bases; unmatched bases: 6. Germline CDR1 SGHRS, CDR2 YFSETQ. The CDR3 loop spans 15 amino acids. CDR3 sequence (DNA): TGCGCCAGCAGCTTAACTAGCGGCACTAACAATGAGCAGTTCTTC. Translated, it gives CASSLTSGTNNEQFF.

The chain uses TRBV7-3 and TRBJ2-2; no clear D. The germline CDR1 and CDR2 sequences are SGHTA and FQGTGA. The V and J ends lost 2 bases and 6 bases respectively, with 10 bases between them. This CDR3 region has 14 residues. The CDR3 sequence is CASSLSRVPGELFF. The CDR3, as DNA: TGTGCCAGCAGCTTATCTAGGGTTCCCGGGGAGCTGTTTTTT.

The V and J genes are TRBV5-1 and TRBJ2-7; 10 bases agree with TRBD2. J lost 2 bases, V lost 5 bases, and 4 bases had no gene match. The germline CDR1 and CDR2 sequences are SGHRS and YFSETQ. This CDR3 spans 14 amino acids. The CDR3 nucleotides read TGCGCCAGCAGAGATAGCGGGAGGACCTACGAGCAGTACTTC. Residues: CASRDSGRTYEQYF.

The sample holds a few counts of this clone. The chain links TRBV11-3 to TRBJ2-1; 7 nucleotides agree with TRBD2. The CDR3 has 17 amino acids. Germline CDR1 and CDR2: SGHNT and YENEEA. J lost 9 bases, V lost 2 bases, and 16 bases had no gene match. The CDR3 loop is CASSLSPFAGEGSEQFF. The CDR3 coding sequence is TGTGCCAGCAGCTTATCCCCCTTTGCGGGAGAGGGGAGTGAGCAGTTCTTC.

V gene TRBV11-2 combines with J gene TRBJ2-7, with D unclear. CDR1 and CDR2 (germline): SGHAT, FQNNGV. V was pared by 4 bases and J by 6 bases, with 7 bases between. The CDR3 consists of 11 residues. The CDR3 nucleotides are TGTGCCAGCAGCTACGCCATCGAGCAGTACTTC. It encodes CASSYAIEQYF.

In its sample, this clone was seen once. The rearrangement links TRBV7-3 to TRBJ2-2; D not certain. Trimming left V 5 bases short and J 5 bases short, with 18 bases between. CDR1 SGHTA and CDR2 FQGTGA come from the germline V gene. The CDR3 is made up of 16 amino acids. CDR3 nucleotides: TGTGCCAGCAGCACTAAATCTGGGCGGTGGACCGGGGAGCTGTTTTTT. Its protein product is CASSTKSGRWTGELFF.

V usage is TRBV7-8 and J usage is TRBJ1-2; perhaps TRBD1 as D (6 bases). The CDR3 contains 14 residues. Per the germline V gene, CDR1 is SGHVS and CDR2 is FQNEAQ. V was trimmed by 5 bases and J by 0 bases, leaving 10 bases between them. Written as DNA, the CDR3 is TGTGCCAGCAGCATGAGACAGGCTAACTATGGCTACACCTTC. Residues: CASSMRQANYGYTF.